The clone carrying this TCR beta chain was recorded at least ten times. The data are from a study of T cells in Graves' hyperthyroidism and ophthalmopathy. The TCR beta CDR3 regions underwent amplification using RNA transcripts as the source. HTBI primers were used for first-round RT-PCR of the TCR CDR3. A single record per CDR3 protein comes from TCRdb applying MiXCR to the multiplex PCR reads. This sample carries almost 600,000 distinct CDR3 sequences, around 42% of them seen once, and the ten largest clones take more than 7.5%. Germline V gene lookup returns CDR1 SNHLY and CDR2 FYNNEI. The CDR3 extends over 16 amino acids. The germline V and J ends were trimmed by 0 bases and 3 bases, with 15 bases remaining between them. The authors deemed Graves' hyperthyroidism stable absent ophthalmopathy progression within 18 months. It was uncontrolled infection, other autoimmune disease, pregnancy or lactation that excluded patients.

Sequencing was performed on peripheral blood or thyroid tissue (not recorded which). The chain recombines TRBV2 with TRBJ2-7; no clear D gene. The sequence derives from a woman aged 18-29 years with Graves' hyperthyroidism. CDR3 protein: CASSEAGSSLIYEQYF. The CDR3 DNA reads TGTGCCAGCAGTGAAGCGGGTAGCTCCTTAATCTACGAGCAGTACTTC.